This TCR beta chain originates from a study of spatial heterogeneity in lung cancer. This clonotype showed up many times. The antigen is not known. One entry per CDR3 protein, called by TCRdb with MiXCR from the 5' RACE reads. The table lists about 13,000 distinct CDR3 sequences, around 3.2% of them singletons. The time point: sample taken at primary tumor resection. The study's findings and limits: It was found that expanded intratumoral alpha and beta TCR counts tracked tumor mutation counts.

The clonotype comes from a male donor with early-stage non-small cell lung cancer. This sample comprised lung tumor tissue, obtained at surgery.

This chain's CDR3 is CASSLSPTGSLNIQYF. In DNA form, the CDR3 reads TGTGCCAGCAGTTTATCCCCAACAGGGTCCTTAAACATTCAGTACTTC. The chain employs TRBV27 and TRBJ2-4; the D gene is possibly TRBD1 (6 bases). Germline lookup yields CDR1 MNHEY and CDR2 SMNVEV (reference sequence). V shed 0 bases and J shed 6 bases, with 15 bases lying between them. This CDR3 contains 16 residues.